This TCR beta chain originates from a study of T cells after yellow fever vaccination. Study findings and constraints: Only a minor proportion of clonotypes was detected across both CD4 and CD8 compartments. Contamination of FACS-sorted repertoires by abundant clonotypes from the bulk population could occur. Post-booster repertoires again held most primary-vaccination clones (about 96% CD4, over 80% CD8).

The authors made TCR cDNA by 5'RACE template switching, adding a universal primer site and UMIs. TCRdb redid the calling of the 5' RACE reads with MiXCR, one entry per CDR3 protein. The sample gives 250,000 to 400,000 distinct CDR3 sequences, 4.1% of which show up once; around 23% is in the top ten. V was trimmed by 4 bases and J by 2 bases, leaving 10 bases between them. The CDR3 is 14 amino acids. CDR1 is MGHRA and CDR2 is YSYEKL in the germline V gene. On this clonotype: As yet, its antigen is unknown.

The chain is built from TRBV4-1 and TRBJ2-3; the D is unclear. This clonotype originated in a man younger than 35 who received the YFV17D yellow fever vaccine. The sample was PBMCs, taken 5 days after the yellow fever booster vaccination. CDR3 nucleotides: TGCGCCAGCAGCCCGTACGGATCCACAGATACGCAGTATTTT. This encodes CASSPYGSTDTQYF.